Below are 26 T cell receptor beta chains sequenced from a single sample in a study of T cells in Graves' hyperthyroidism and ophthalmopathy. TCR beta CDR3 sequences were amplified from RNA transcripts. TCR CDR3 underwent first-round RT-PCR with the HTBI primer set. TCRdb recomputed calls from the multiplex PCR reads with MiXCR, one row per CDR3 protein. The data hold about 410,000 distinct CDR3 sequences, with about 15% observed a single time. The sample taken for sequencing was blood. All receptors come from a man in his late teens or twenties with Graves' ophthalmopathy.

Ten or more counts support this clonotype. This rearrangement joins TRBV7-9 to TRBJ2-7; tentatively, D is TRBD2 (6 bases). V shed 1 base and J shed 5 bases, with 12 bases lying between them. Germline loops: CDR1 SEHNR, CDR2 FQNEAQ (reference sequence). This CDR3 has 14 amino acids. The CDR3 loop is CASSLGGEIDEQYF. CDR3 nucleotides: TGTGCCAGCAGCTTAGGGGGGGAGATCGACGAGCAGTACTTC.

There are a few counts of this clonotype. The J gene is TRBJ1-3, the V gene TRBV6-1, with TRBD1 matching over 7 bases. Trimming cost V 7 bases and J 3 bases; bases outside gene matches: 9. Germline V gives CDR1 MNHNS, CDR2 SASEGT. The CDR3 runs to 15 residues. CDR3 bases: TGTGCCAGCATTTTCGACAGGGTGGGTGGAAACACCATATATTTT. Translation gives CASIFDRVGGNTIYF.

This clonotype was seen a handful of times. V gene TRBV2 combines with J gene TRBJ1-6; 9 bases agree with TRBD1. Germline loops: CDR1 SNHLY, CDR2 FYNNEI. V was pared by 8 bases and J by 7 bases, with 3 bases of the junction left unmatched. This CDR3 comprises 13 residues. Here the CDR3 reads CASGDRENSPLHF. The CDR3 nucleotides are TGTGCCAGCGGGGACAGGGAGAATTCACCCCTCCACTTT.

This clonotype was recorded many times. The CDR3 loop is CASSPYSGAGSPLHF. The CDR3 DNA sequence: TGTGCCAGCTCACCGTATTCCGGAGCTGGTTCACCCCTCCACTTT. J is TRBJ1-6 and V is TRBV18; D gene uncertain. Trimming took 3 bases from V and 9 from J, leaving 15 bases between them. The CDR3 consists of 15 residues. The germline gives CDR1 KGHSH, CDR2 LQKENI.

This clonotype is a singleton in its sample. The V gene is TRBV20-1, the J gene TRBJ2-1; D ambiguous. The germline gives CDR1 DFQATT, CDR2 SNEGSKA (reference sequence). The CDR3 length is 13 residues. V was clipped by 3 bases and J by 0 bases, with 6 bases between them. The CDR3, as DNA: TGCAGTGCTAGGCCCTTCTCCTACAATGAGCAGTTCTTC. As protein: CSARPFSYNEQFF.

The chain couples TRBV11-3 to TRBJ2-5, with TRBD1 matching 8 bases. Per the germline V gene, CDR1 is SGHNT and CDR2 is YENEEA. The ends lost 4 bases at V and 3 bases at J; junction bases unmatched: 4. The CDR3 is 14 residues long. This chain's CDR3 is CASSSPGQEETQYF. CDR3 coding DNA: TGTGCCAGCAGCTCCCCGGGACAGGAAGAGACCCAGTACTTC.

CDR3 sequence (DNA): TGTGCCAGCAGCCCTGGGGGCAGGGCCACCGGGGAGCTGTTTTTT. Translation gives CASSPGGRATGELFF. This chain uses TRBV5-4 with TRBJ2-2; D possibly corresponds to TRBD1 (6 bases). Trimming pared 4 bases from V and 4 bases from J, leaving 14 bases between. In germline, CDR1 is SGHNT, CDR2 YYREEE (reference sequence). This CDR3 spans 15 amino acids.

This clonotype was seen many times. The J gene is TRBJ2-5, the V gene TRBV7-9; a weak D match, TRBD2 (6 bases). The germline gives CDR1 SEHNR, CDR2 FQNEAQ (reference sequence). The germline V and J ends were trimmed by 4 bases and 5 bases, with 8 bases remaining between them. CDR3 length: 12 residues. The CDR3 coding sequence is TGTGCCAGCAGCTGGGACTTCGAGACCCAGTACTTC. Its translation: CASSWDFETQYF. Variable domain in full (rest from reference TRBV7-9 and TRBJ2-5): DTGVSQNPRHKITKRGQNVTFRCDPISEHNRLYWYRQTLGQGPEFLTYFQNEAQLEKSRLLSDRFSAERPKGSFSTLEIQRTEQGDSAMYLCASSWDFETQYFGPGTRLLVL.

This clonotype was seen many times. The chain links TRBV30 to TRBJ1-3; D unclear. From germline, CDR1 is GTSNPN and CDR2 SVGIG (reference sequence). The CDR3 totals 11 residues. The ends were cut back, 0 bases at V and 7 bases at J, with 4 bases in the middle. Written as DNA, the CDR3 is TGTGCCTGGAGTGTCTTCAACACCATATATTTT. It yields the protein CAWSVFNTIYF.

This clonotype was seen many times. V and J are TRBV12-3 or TRBV12-4 and TRBJ2-1; the match to TRBD2 covers 12 bases. The trim removed 6 bases at V and 1 base at J, leaving 4 bases unmatched. This CDR3 comprises 16 residues. The CDR3 sequence: CASRTSGGSSYNEQFF. The CDR3 region has the DNA TGTGCCAGCAGGACTAGCGGGGGATCATCCTACAATGAGCAGTTCTTC.

The chain is built from TRBV7-2 and TRBJ2-1; D is unresolved. CDR1 is SGHTA, CDR2 FQGNSA, per germline. The CDR3 has 11 residues. Trimming shortened V by 6 bases and J by 7 bases, and 7 bases separated the two germline ends. CDR3 in amino acids: CASSVQNEQFF. CDR3 DNA sequence: TGTGCCAGCAGTGTCCAGAATGAGCAGTTCTTC.

J is TRBJ1-1 and V is TRBV11-2, with 7 bases fitting TRBD1. V trimming: 6 bases; J trimming: 7 bases; junction bases outside the gene matches: 8. This CDR3 has 13 residues. Germline CDR1 is SGHAT and CDR2 is FQNNGV. The CDR3 protein is CASSYLWTGEAFF. DNA of the CDR3: TGTGCCAGCAGTTATTTATGGACAGGTGAAGCTTTCTTT.

This clonotype was seen a few times. One end of the junction is discordant with germline, which a read error may explain. This chain joins TRBV20-1 and TRBJ2-7; D possibly corresponds to TRBD2 (5 bases). Germline CDR1 reads DFQATT; CDR2 reads SNEGSKA (reference sequence). This CDR3 region has 15 residues. Here the CDR3 reads CSARDRAEISCEQYF. The CDR3 bases are TGCAGTGCTAGAGATCGAGCGGAGATCTCCTGCGAGCAGTACTTC.

The V call is TRBV24-1, the J call TRBJ2-3, with 8 positions matching TRBD2. The V and J ends lost 4 bases and 2 bases, in that order; junction bases with no gene match: 1. This CDR3 has 14 amino acids. Germline V gene data show CDR1 as KGHDR and CDR2 as SFDVKD. The CDR3 is CATSETSDTDTQYF. The CDR3 DNA follows: TGTGCCACCAGTGAGACTAGCGACACAGATACGCAGTATTTT.

This clonotype occurred a few times. The chain carries TRBV6-1 and TRBJ1-6, with 9 positions matching TRBD1. The V gene's germline CDR1 is MNHNS and CDR2 SASEGT. The length of the CDR3 is 15 residues. The V segment lost 5 bases and the J segment 6 bases; nucleotides outside the gene matches: 5. CDR3 protein: CASSLDRGVNSPLHF. CDR3 DNA: TGTGCCAGCAGTCTAGACAGGGGGGTTAATTCACCCCTCCACTTT.

This clonotype has a count of ten or more. The chain uses TRBV5-1 and TRBJ2-2, with TRBD1 matching 10 bases. The CDR3 is 15 residues long. CDR1 is SGHRS and CDR2 is YFSETQ in the germline V gene. V was pared by 4 bases and J by 10 bases, with 10 bases of the junction left unmatched. In DNA, the CDR3 is TGCGCCAGCAGCGCCGGACAGGGGGGGGATGAGGAGCTGTTTTTT. This encodes CASSAGQGGDEELFF.

This clonotype has more than one count but fewer than ten. The V call is TRBV4-1, the J call TRBJ1-3; D is perhaps TRBD1 (6 bases). The CDR3 sequence is 15 residues long. The germline V gene encodes CDR1 MGHRA and CDR2 YSYEKL. Trimming removed 1 base from V and 3 bases from J, with 10 bases in between. The CDR3 nucleotides are TGCGCCAGCAGCCAAGGTACAGGGCTTGGAAACACCATATATTTT. Encoded protein: CASSQGTGLGNTIYF.

The table lists this clonotype with many counts. The CDR3 nucleotides are TGCGCCAGCAGCTTGCCGGTCCCTTACATGAACACTGAAGCTTTCTTT. This translates into CASSLPVPYMNTEAFF. This chain uses TRBV5-1 with TRBJ1-1; D remains unclear. The CDR3 length is 16 residues. The V gene's germline CDR1 is SGHRS and CDR2 YFSETQ. The V and J ends lost 1 base and 0 bases respectively, with 13 bases between them.

The sample holds many counts of this clonotype. V and J are TRBV6-1 and TRBJ2-7, with 9 bases aligning to TRBD1. CDR3 length: 14 amino acids. V dropped 4 bases and J dropped 2; count of bases not matched to a gene: 3. CDR1 is MNHNS and CDR2 is SASEGT in the germline V gene. The CDR3: CASSVTGGAYEQYF. Here the CDR3 DNA reads TGTGCCAGCAGTGTGACAGGGGGGGCCTACGAGCAGTACTTC.

DNA of the CDR3: TGCGCCAGCAGCTTGACACAGGGGCCGAATAATTCACCCCTCCACTTT. This gives the protein CASSLTQGPNNSPLHF. This sequence joins TRBV5-1 and TRBJ1-6, with TRBD1 matching over 7 bases. The trim removed 1 base at V and 5 bases at J, leaving 6 bases unmatched. Germline V gene data show CDR1 as SGHRS and CDR2 as YFSETQ. The CDR3 sequence is 16 residues long. Supplemented by reference TRBV5-1 and TRBJ1-6, the full variable domain reads KAGVTQTPRYLIKTRGQQVTLSCSPISGHRSVSWYQQTPGQGLQFLFEYFSETQRNKGNFPGRFSGRQFSNSRSEMNVSTLELGDSALYLCASSLTQGPNNSPLHFGNGTRLTVT.

The table lists this clonotype with many counts. The chain joins TRBV7-9 to TRBJ1-5, with TRBD1 as a possible D gene (6 bases). The CDR3 is 16 residues long. Trimming stripped 1 base from V and 7 bases from J, with 17 bases between. Germline values: CDR1 SEHNR, CDR2 FQNEAQ (reference sequence). This CDR3 is CASSLGYGQNNQPQHF. The CDR3 DNA reads TGTGCCAGCAGCTTAGGCTATGGACAGAATAACCAGCCCCAGCATTTT.

The CDR3, as DNA: TGTGCCAGCAGCGATAGGGGCAGCAATGAGCAGTTCTTC. Translation gives CASSDRGSNEQFF. The rearrangement joins TRBV7-9 to TRBJ2-1; perhaps TRBD1 as D (5 bases). This CDR3 comprises 13 residues. Looked up from germline, CDR1 is SEHNR and CDR2 is FQNEAQ (reference sequence). Trimming left V 5 bases short and J 6 bases short, with 11 bases between.

A few counts support this clonotype. The chain employs TRBV19 and TRBJ2-3; tentative D call: TRBD2 (5 bases). Germline CDR1 reads LNHDA; CDR2 reads SQIVND (reference sequence). The V gene lost 3 bases and the J gene lost 6 bases, with 16 bases spanning the gap. The CDR3 spans 15 residues. The CDR3 nucleotides are TGTGCCAGTAGTATCCGGTTCCCGAGGGCGGATACGCAGTATTTT. As protein: CASSIRFPRADTQYF. Filled out from reference TRBV19 and TRBJ2-3, the complete variable domain reads DGGITQSPKYLFRKEGQNVTLSCEQNLNHDAMYWYRQDPGQGLRLIYYSQIVNDFQKGDIAEGYSVSREKKESFPLTVTSAQKNPTAFYLCASSIRFPRADTQYFGPGTRLTVL.

Concerning this clonotype: Sequence at one end of the junction differs from germline and may be a read error. The V and J genes are TRBV9 and TRBJ1-1, with 7 bases lining up with TRBD1. Germline loops: CDR1 SGDLS, CDR2 YYNGEE. This CDR3 comprises 13 residues. In DNA form, the CDR3 reads TGTGCCAGCAGCGGACAGGGTGGCACTGAAGCTTCCTTT. Translating it yields CASSGQGGTEASF.

The J gene is TRBJ1-2, the V gene TRBV28, with D perhaps TRBD1 (6 bases). CDR1 and CDR2 (germline): MDHEN, SYDVKM. This CDR3 has 13 amino acids. Trimming cost V 7 bases and J 4 bases, with 13 bases left between them. DNA for the CDR3: TGTGCCAGCACCCTAGACAGGCTCTATGGCTACACCTTC. Translation gives CASTLDRLYGYTF.

In this sample, this clonotype turned up many times. The genes are TRBV5-5 and TRBJ2-5; D is unresolved. V was cut by 4 bases and J by 1 base, with 14 bases left in between. Germline CDR1 is SGHKS and CDR2 is YYEKEE (reference sequence). The CDR3 totals 15 residues. CDR3 amino acids: CASSLGQRFQETQYF. The CDR3 nucleotides are TGTGCCAGCAGCCTCGGGCAGCGCTTCCAAGAGACCCAGTACTTC.